Sequencing of this T cell receptor (beta chain) was carried out in a study of T cell changes during pregnancy in multiple sclerosis. Produced via immunoSEQ multiplex PCR; TCRdb's table is partial and in-frame only. This sample has approximately 43,000 clones, with around 80% found just once. Losses at the gene ends were 4 bases for V and 3 bases for J; bases not matched to a gene: 7. This CDR3 comprises 15 residues. CDR1 is MNHEY and CDR2 is SVGAGI in the germline V gene. This clone came up a few times. The V and J genes are TRBV6-5 and TRBJ1-2, with 8 bases matching TRBD1. This TCR came from a female donor with multiple sclerosis, enrolled in a pregnancy study. The source was CD4+ T cells from peripheral blood mononuclear cells, collected before pregnancy. The CDR3 DNA sequence: TGTGCCAGCAGTTTAAAATACAGGGGGGACTATGGCTACACCTTC. This gives the protein CASSLKYRGDYGYTF.